The rows below give T cell receptor beta chains drawn from one sample of a study of blood T cell repertoires in COVID-19. Libraries were prepared by immunoSEQ multiplex PCR; TCRdb keeps only in-frame clonotypes and omits some of them. This sample has 50,000 to 70,000 clones; approximately 90% occur once, and the top ten carry around 9.1%. Sequencing input: peripheral blood. The receptors were gathered from a woman older than 75 with active COVID-19. The CDR3 runs from the conserved cysteine through the conserved F or W.

J,V,CDR3
TRBJ2-3,TRBV5-5,CASSLVGGGGTDTQYF
TRBJ1-1,TRBV7-8,CASSFPGQGITEAFF
TRBJ1-6,TRBV6-5,CASEQGDLDSPLHF
TRBJ2-3,TRBV28,CASSLASGYRTDTQYF
TRBJ1-6,TRBV19,CASSTGNSYNSPLHF
TRBJ2-3,TRBV4-1,CASSLTPYTDTQYF
TRBJ1-6,TRBV28,CASSLQGQADNSPLHF
TRBJ1-4,TRBV28,CASSLRQVGGMDEKLFF
TRBJ2-2,TRBV18,CASSPRPGQNTGELFF
TRBJ2-7,TRBV6-1,CASSELSDRNPYEQYF
TRBJ2-3,TRBV5-1,CASSGGGSTDTQYF
TRBJ1-2,TRBV5-8,CASSLGRTPEGGYTF
TRBJ2-1,TRBV7-2,CASTPGLAYNEQFF
TRBJ2-2,TRBV19,CASSVLNTGELFF
TRBJ2-1,TRBV2,CASSTRDSGVFSYNEQFF
TRBJ2-3,TRBV4-1,CASSRRLGLAEGPDTQYF
TRBJ2-7,TRBV5-8,CASSLTARDSEQYF
TRBJ2-3,TRBV5-1,CASSPRTGDSTDTQYF
TRBJ1-5,TRBV19,CASSVDRRTQPQHF
TRBJ1-1,TRBV6-6,CASCRGGGMNTEAFF
TRBJ2-3,TRBV4-2,CASSQDGRSGGDLSTDTQYF
TRBJ2-3,TRBV19,CASSDFSTDTQYF
TRBJ2-3,TRBV13,CASSLVGSGAGADTQYF
TRBJ2-1,TRBV19,CASSYYNEQFF
TRBJ1-1,TRBV2,CASSPQGGEAFF
TRBJ2-7,TRBV11-2,CASSLGTSIGGQYF
TRBJ1-1,TRBV3-1/TRBV3-2,CASSQVGGGQTEAFF
TRBJ2-3,TRBV10-2,CASSRLAGALTDTQYF
TRBJ2-4,TRBV28,CASSLLQGGKNIQYF
TRBJ1-2,TRBV5-1,CASREGQLNYGYTF
TRBJ2-5,TRBV3-1/TRBV3-2,CASSQGQGPQETQYF
TRBJ2-1,TRBV7-9,CASRGGSNNEQFF
TRBJ1-6,TRBV6-5,CASNQGLNSPLHF
TRBJ1-5,TRBV28,CASSLPTGSFNQPQHF
TRBJ2-7,TRBV28,CASSPPRGGGDYEQYF
TRBJ1-5,TRBV30,CAWDGGDSNQPQHF
TRBJ2-5,TRBV24-1,CATSGGGPMTETQYF
TRBJ2-5,TRBV7-6,CASSYTSGGAETQYF
TRBJ2-6,TRBV19,CASKTSAGANVLTF
TRBJ2-3,TRBV3-1/TRBV3-2,CASSRGTSPDTQYF
TRBJ2-3,TRBV5-1,CASSLGGSRSTDTQYF
TRBJ2-3,TRBV5-1,CASTGTVLTDTQYF
TRBJ2-5,TRBV5-1,CASSTWTGGETQYF
TRBJ2-7,TRBV30,CAWSGSGTLLEF
TRBJ1-6,TRBV27,CASSFTGGGSPLHF
TRBJ1-1,TRBV5-1,CASSLGGEDTEAFF
TRBJ1-3,TRBV19,CASSAYSGNTIYF
TRBJ2-3,TRBV9,CASSVDSGGGDTQYF
TRBJ1-5,TRBV27,CASSLSQGPQPQHF
TRBJ1-1,TRBV19,CASSIGQGATEAFF
TRBJ1-1,TRBV28,CASSPRAGWQDTEAFF
TRBJ2-7,TRBV6-2/TRBV6-3,CASSYGPLEQYF
TRBJ2-3,TRBV3-1/TRBV3-2,CASGLRGGSTDTQYF
TRBJ2-2,TRBV18,CASRLQTGELFF